A selection of T cell receptor beta chains follows, all from one sample in a study of blood T cell repertoires in COVID-19. The protocol was immunoSEQ multiplex PCR, while the TCRdb copy is restricted to in-frame clones and leaves out a portion. Of about 120,000 clones in the sample, 87% were seen once. Sequences were obtained from peripheral blood. These receptors all come from a human donor in a cohort sampled during active COVID-19. Both conserved end residues are part of each CDR3. Fields, in order: J gene, clone size, V gene, D gene, CDR3 protein, CDR3 DNA. D genes are given only for firm matches. A clone size is listed for some rows: how often the clone was seen (once, few, many), or a class if it is expanded.

J gene: TRBJ2-3; clone size: once; V gene: TRBV12-5; D gene: -; CDR3 protein: CASGLGAGATDTQYF; CDR3 DNA: TGTGCTAGTGGCTTGGGCGCGGGGGCCACAGATACGCAGTATTTT
J gene: TRBJ2-7; clone size: -; V gene: TRBV27; D gene: -; CDR3 protein: CASSLGTGSSYEQYF; CDR3 DNA: TGTGCCAGCAGTTTAGGGACTGGCAGCTCCTACGAGCAGTACTTC
J gene: TRBJ2-5; clone size: -; V gene: TRBV5-4; D gene: TRBD1; CDR3 protein: CASSPQGARVETQYF; CDR3 DNA: TGTGCCAGCAGTCCGCAGGGGGCGCGGGTCGAGACCCAGTACTTC
J gene: TRBJ1-2; clone size: -; V gene: TRBV27; D gene: -; CDR3 protein: CASSYTGGFLSTYGYTF; CDR3 DNA: TGTGCCAGCAGTTATACGGGGGGGTTTCTCTCTACCTATGGCTACACCTTC
J gene: TRBJ2-7; clone size: -; V gene: TRBV6-6; D gene: -; CDR3 protein: CASLLGGSSYEQYF; CDR3 DNA: TGTGCCAGCCTATTAGGGGGTTCCTCCTACGAGCAGTACTTC
J gene: TRBJ1-2; clone size: -; V gene: TRBV6-5; D gene: -; CDR3 protein: CASSYSSGFHGYTF; CDR3 DNA: TGTGCCAGCAGTTACTCATCAGGATTCCATGGCTACACCTTC
J gene: TRBJ2-7; clone size: -; V gene: TRBV15; D gene: -; CDR3 protein: CATSSEPGRSEQYF; CDR3 DNA: TGTGCCACCAGCAGCGAACCAGGGCGTTCCGAGCAGTACTTC
J gene: TRBJ2-7; clone size: -; V gene: TRBV2; D gene: -; CDR3 protein: CASGEYEQYF; CDR3 DNA: TGTGCCAGCGGGGAGTACGAGCAGTACTTC
J gene: TRBJ2-1; clone size: -; V gene: TRBV5-4; D gene: TRBD2; CDR3 protein: CASSAAGGPLEQFF; CDR3 DNA: TGTGCCAGCTCGGCAGCGGGGGGGCCTTTAGAGCAGTTCTTC
J gene: TRBJ2-1; clone size: -; V gene: TRBV4-2; D gene: -; CDR3 protein: CASSPSRNEQFF; CDR3 DNA: TGTGCCAGCAGCCCGAGCAGGAATGAGCAGTTCTTC
J gene: TRBJ2-1; clone size: -; V gene: TRBV5-6; D gene: -; CDR3 protein: CASSSIVTGGVNEQFF; CDR3 DNA: TGTGCCAGCAGCTCGATTGTTACAGGGGGGGTCAATGAGCAGTTCTTC
J gene: TRBJ2-1; clone size: once; V gene: TRBV6-5; D gene: -; CDR3 protein: CASKGDSSYNEQFF; CDR3 DNA: TGTGCCAGCAAAGGTGACAGCTCCTACAATGAGCAGTTCTTC
J gene: TRBJ2-5; clone size: -; V gene: TRBV18; D gene: TRBD2; CDR3 protein: CASSPGVAGETQYF; CDR3 DNA: TGTGCCAGCTCACCGGGTGTAGCGGGAGAGACCCAGTACTTC
J gene: TRBJ2-1; clone size: -; V gene: TRBV28; D gene: TRBD2; CDR3 protein: CASRDGAGGHIYNEQFF; CDR3 DNA: TGTGCCAGCCGAGATGGGGCGGGAGGCCATATCTACAATGAGCAGTTCTTC
J gene: TRBJ2-3; clone size: -; V gene: TRBV28; D gene: TRBD2; CDR3 protein: CASRPTAGGQYF; CDR3 DNA: TGTGCCAGCAGACCGACAGCGGGGGGGCAGTATTTT
J gene: TRBJ1-2; clone size: -; V gene: TRBV28; D gene: -; CDR3 protein: CASRGTYGYTF; CDR3 DNA: TGTGCCAGTAGGGGCACCTATGGCTACACCTTC
J gene: TRBJ1-3; clone size: -; V gene: TRBV30; D gene: TRBD1; CDR3 protein: CAWSPRTGSSGNTIYF; CDR3 DNA: TGTGCCTGGAGTCCCCGGACAGGATCCTCTGGAAACACCATATATTTT
J gene: TRBJ2-1; clone size: -; V gene: TRBV6-5; D gene: -; CDR3 protein: CASSYSRGYNEQFF; CDR3 DNA: TGTGCCAGCAGTTACTCTCGGGGTTACAATGAGCAGTTCTTC
J gene: TRBJ2-2; clone size: -; V gene: TRBV7-2; D gene: -; CDR3 protein: CASSRQGNYNTGELFF; CDR3 DNA: TGTGCCAGCAGCCGTCAGGGGAATTATAACACCGGGGAGCTGTTTTTT
J gene: TRBJ1-1; clone size: -; V gene: TRBV9; D gene: -; CDR3 protein: CASSPGQRTNTEAFF; CDR3 DNA: TGTGCCAGCAGCCCTGGACAGCGGACGAACACTGAAGCTTTCTTT
J gene: TRBJ2-3; clone size: once; V gene: TRBV7-2; D gene: TRBD2; CDR3 protein: CASSPGTSANTQYF; CDR3 DNA: TGTGCCAGCAGCCCAGGGACTAGCGCAAATACGCAGTATTTT
J gene: TRBJ2-2; clone size: -; V gene: TRBV19; D gene: -; CDR3 protein: CASSLKYYNTGELFF; CDR3 DNA: TGTGCCAGTAGTTTGAAGTACTACAACACCGGGGAGCTGTTTTTT
J gene: TRBJ1-3; clone size: few; V gene: TRBV12-3/TRBV12-4; D gene: -; CDR3 protein: CASSSGDGNTIYF; CDR3 DNA: TGTGCCAGCAGTTCCGGTGATGGAAACACCATATATTTT
J gene: TRBJ1-2; clone size: -; V gene: TRBV7-3; D gene: TRBD1; CDR3 protein: CASSPNDRAGYTF; CDR3 DNA: TGTGCCAGCAGCCCAAACGACAGGGCTGGCTACACCTTC
J gene: TRBJ2-3; clone size: -; V gene: TRBV5-6; D gene: TRBD2; CDR3 protein: CASSLSLAGDTDTQYF; CDR3 DNA: TGTGCCAGCAGCTTGTCGCTAGCGGGGGACACAGATACGCAGTATTTT
J gene: TRBJ1-3; clone size: -; V gene: TRBV5-1; D gene: TRBD1; CDR3 protein: CASSFGTGQNTIYF; CDR3 DNA: TGCGCCAGCAGCTTTGGGACAGGGCAAAACACCATATATTTT
J gene: TRBJ2-2; clone size: once; V gene: TRBV2; D gene: TRBD2; CDR3 protein: CASSHLAGDRPGELFF; CDR3 DNA: TGTGCCAGCAGCCACTTAGCGGGAGATCGACCCGGGGAGCTGTTTTTT
J gene: TRBJ1-2; clone size: -; V gene: TRBV29-1; D gene: TRBD1; CDR3 protein: CSVGQGSGGYTF; CDR3 DNA: TGCAGCGTTGGACAGGGATCCGGTGGCTACACCTTC
J gene: TRBJ1-5; clone size: -; V gene: TRBV2; D gene: -; CDR3 protein: CASRETVYSNQPQHF; CDR3 DNA: TGTGCCAGCAGGGAAACGGTGTATAGCAATCAGCCCCAGCATTTT
J gene: TRBJ2-7; clone size: -; V gene: TRBV6-5; D gene: TRBD1; CDR3 protein: CASSYLGGQYF; CDR3 DNA: TGTGCCAGCAGTTACTTAGGGGGCCAGTACTTC
J gene: TRBJ2-2; clone size: -; V gene: TRBV4-1; D gene: -; CDR3 protein: CASSQAPTPGAGELFF; CDR3 DNA: TGCGCCAGCAGCCAAGCCCCTACCCCCGGGGCCGGGGAGCTGTTTTTT
J gene: TRBJ1-4; clone size: once; V gene: TRBV6-2/TRBV6-3; D gene: -; CDR3 protein: CASSKRATNEKLFF; CDR3 DNA: TGTGCCAGCAGTAAACGAGCAACTAATGAAAAACTGTTTTTT
J gene: TRBJ1-3; clone size: once; V gene: TRBV5-1; D gene: TRBD1; CDR3 protein: CASSPGTGGTIYF; CDR3 DNA: TGCGCCAGCAGCCCCGGGACAGGTGGCACCATATATTTT
J gene: TRBJ2-5; clone size: -; V gene: TRBV6-1; D gene: -; CDR3 protein: CASSETYQETQYF; CDR3 DNA: TGTGCCAGCAGTGAGACTTACCAAGAGACCCAGTACTTC
J gene: TRBJ2-1; clone size: -; V gene: TRBV6-2/TRBV6-3; D gene: -; CDR3 protein: CASSTTGYNEQFF; CDR3 DNA: TGTGCCAGCAGTACGACAGGATACAATGAGCAGTTCTTC
J gene: TRBJ1-2; clone size: -; V gene: TRBV19; D gene: -; CDR3 protein: CATAKQDLSNYGYTF; CDR3 DNA: TGTGCCACAGCCAAACAGGACCTCTCTAACTATGGCTACACCTTC
J gene: TRBJ2-7; clone size: -; V gene: TRBV5-4; D gene: -; CDR3 protein: CASSWGENEQYF; CDR3 DNA: TGTGCCAGCAGCTGGGGGGAGAACGAGCAGTACTTC
J gene: TRBJ2-1; clone size: -; V gene: TRBV24-1; D gene: TRBD2; CDR3 protein: CATSDRTGATSGSRNEQFF; CDR3 DNA: TGTGCCACCAGTGATCGGACAGGGGCGACTAGCGGGAGTAGAAATGAGCAGTTCTTC
J gene: TRBJ1-2; clone size: -; V gene: TRBV9; D gene: -; CDR3 protein: CASSVRDSNYGYTF; CDR3 DNA: TGTGCCAGCAGCGTTCGGGATTCTAACTATGGCTACACCTTC
J gene: TRBJ1-2; clone size: -; V gene: TRBV6-5; D gene: -; CDR3 protein: CASSWASTGYYGYTF; CDR3 DNA: TGTGCCAGCAGTTGGGCTTCGACCGGATACTATGGCTACACCTTC